This T cell receptor (beta chain) was found in a study of CD8 T cells in Susac syndrome. Trimming removed 0 bases from V and 4 bases from J, with 13 bases in between. The CDR3 totals 15 residues. Per germline, CDR1 SQVTM and CDR2 ANQGSEA. An input of roughly 0.5 to 1 ug of RNA was subjected to reverse transcription using random hexamers. TCRdb redid the calling of the immunoSEQ multiplex PCR reads with MiXCR, one entry per CDR3 protein. The table records under 200,000 distinct CDR3 sequences, 85% to 95% of them present only once. The receptor was derived from a human donor in good health. Sequencing used CD4+ T cells from PBMCs. This chain connects TRBV29-1 to TRBJ2-4, with D tentatively TRBD1 (5 bases). This chain's CDR3 is CSVEESRGLKNIQYF. The CDR3 nucleotides read TGCAGCGTTGAAGAGTCTAGGGGTCTGAAAAACATTCAGTACTTC.